A single T cell receptor beta chain is shown here with its context. Its specificity is unknown. The ends were cut back, 4 bases at V and 5 bases at J, with 11 bases in the middle. The CDR3 has 14 residues. Germline loops: CDR1 LNHDA, CDR2 SQIVND (reference sequence). The sample belongs to a study of OX40 agonist ivuxolimab in advanced cancers. Overall study: Cohort: 80% to 90% men, mean age approximately 66, aged about 23 to 79. Prior checkpoint blockade (anti-PD-1, anti-PD-L1 or anti-CTLA-4) was permitted; less than 45% had it. General study findings and limits: Among expanded peripheral T cells, antigen specificity went undetermined.

TCRdb's copy holds only in-frame clones and misses some; the assay was immunoSEQ multiplex PCR. The data hold tens of thousands of clones, with 65% to 90% observed a single time. The receptor's source is an adult with an advanced solid tumor such as melanoma, head and neck, liver or kidney cancer. Here the sequenced sample was CD4+ or CD8+ T cells sorted from blood, taken in a trial of the OX40 agonist ivuxolimab. V is TRBV19 and J is TRBJ1-4; D uncertain. The CDR3 loop reads CASSKGIRNEKLFF. CDR3 bases: TGTGCCAGTAGTAAGGGCATAAGGAATGAAAAACTGTTTTTT.